This T cell receptor beta chain was retrieved from a study of metastatic and nonmetastatic thyroid tumors. At the level of the study: Patients with malignant and benign thyroid disease provided blood and tumor or nodule tissue, whose repertoires were compared. Overall study findings and caveats: Malignant thyroid tumors reportedly had TCR beta diversity that was significantly higher than in benign nodules, in blood and tumor.

No treatment had been given to any patient before thyroid surgery. On this clone: The target antigen is unknown. A much larger clone is a single base away; this may be a read error.

Original methodology: Variation in CDR3 across clinicopathological groups served as the basis for constructing a distant-metastasis classifier in papillary thyroid cancer. MiXCR reprocessed the PCR reads for TCRdb. In this record, the V and J calls reflect TCRdb's handling and not the investigators' own analysis. This sample has around 20,000 clones, with about 30% found just once. Germline CDR1 reads DFQATT; CDR2 reads SNEGSKA (reference sequence). CDR3 length: 15 amino acids. The clonotype comes from a female donor with papillary thyroid cancer or a benign thyroid nodule (not recorded which). Some clones in this sample may be carry-over from other donors' samples. This chain links TRBV20-1 with TRBJ2-3; TRBD1 matches at 10 bases. Sequencing used tumor tissue. For the CDR3, the DNA is TGCAGTGCTGGAGACGGGGACAGGGGTCCGGATACGCAGTATTTT. Residues: CSAGDGDRGPDTQYF.